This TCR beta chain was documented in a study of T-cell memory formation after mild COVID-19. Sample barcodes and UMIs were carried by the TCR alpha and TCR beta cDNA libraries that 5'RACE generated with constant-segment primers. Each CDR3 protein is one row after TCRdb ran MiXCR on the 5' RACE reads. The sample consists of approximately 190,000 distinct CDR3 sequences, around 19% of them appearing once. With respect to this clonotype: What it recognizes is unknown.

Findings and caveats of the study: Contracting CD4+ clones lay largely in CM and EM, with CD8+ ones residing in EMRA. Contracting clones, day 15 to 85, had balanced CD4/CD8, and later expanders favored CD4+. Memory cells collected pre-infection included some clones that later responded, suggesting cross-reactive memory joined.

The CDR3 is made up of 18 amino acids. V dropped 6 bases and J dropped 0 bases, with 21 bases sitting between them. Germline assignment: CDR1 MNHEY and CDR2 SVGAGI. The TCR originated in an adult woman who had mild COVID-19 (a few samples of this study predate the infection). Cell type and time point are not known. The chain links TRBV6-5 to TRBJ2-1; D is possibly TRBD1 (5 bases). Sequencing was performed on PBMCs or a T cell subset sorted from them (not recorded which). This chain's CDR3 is CASSEQGFSTLSYNEQFF. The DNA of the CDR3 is TGTGCCAGCAGCGAGCAGGGATTCAGTACCCTCTCCTACAATGAGCAGTTCTTC.